The 10 T cell receptor beta chains in this list originate from one sample, sequenced in a study of cytomegalovirus exposure and HLA in healthy donors. Profiled with immunoSEQ multiplex PCR; TCRdb holds only in-frame clones, not every one. The sample has roughly 330,000 clones; roughly 87% are singletons. The sample was PBMCs. The source is a young woman in good health and CMV-seropositive.

The CDR3 here is CASRANEQFF. For the CDR3, the DNA is TGTGCCAGCAGGGCCAATGAGCAGTTCTTC. This rearrangement joins TRBV2 to TRBJ2-1, with unresolved D. Looked up from germline, CDR1 is SNHLY and CDR2 is FYNNEI. With 6 bases removed from V and 6 bases from J, the gap between germline ends came to 3 bases. The CDR3 has 10 residues. The whole variable domain, filled in from reference TRBV2 and TRBJ2-1, reads EPEVTQTPSHQVTQMGQEVILRCVPISNHLYFYWYRQILGQKVEFLVSFYNNEISEKSEIFDDQFSVERPDGSNFTLKIRSTKLEDSAMYFCASRANEQFFGPGTRLTVL.

V is TRBV7-2 and J is TRBJ2-7; D gene ambiguous. Trimming removed 3 bases from V and 2 bases from J, with 11 bases in between. Germline CDR1 reads SGHTA; CDR2 reads FQGNSA. The CDR3 totals 14 residues. CDR3 sequence reads: CASSLLIPPYEQYF. CDR3 nucleotides: TGTGCCAGCAGCTTGCTGATACCCCCCTACGAGCAGTACTTC.

The rearrangement joins TRBV27 to TRBJ1-5; TRBD1 is a possible D gene (5 bases). There are 19 residues in the CDR3. Trimming pared 2 bases from V and 0 bases from J, leaving 20 bases between. CDR1 and CDR2 from the germline V gene are MNHEY and SMNVEV (reference sequence). The CDR3 loop is CASSLRFRDGDYSNQPQHF. CDR3 nucleotide sequence: TGTGCCAGCAGTTTAAGATTCCGGGACGGTGATTATAGCAATCAGCCCCAGCATTTT.

V usage is TRBV19 and J usage is TRBJ1-2; D not resolved. V shed 5 bases and J shed 2 bases, with 9 bases lying between them. There are 13 residues in the CDR3. Germline CDR1 reads LNHDA; CDR2 reads SQIVND (reference sequence). The CDR3 reads CASSRPTNYGYTF. CDR3 nucleotides: TGTGCCAGTAGTCGACCGACGAACTATGGCTACACCTTC. The full variable domain, completed using reference TRBV19 and TRBJ1-2, is DGGITQSPKYLFRKEGQNVTLSCEQNLNHDAMYWYRQDPGQGLRLIYYSQIVNDFQKGDIAEGYSVSREKKESFPLTVTSAQKNPTAFYLCASSRPTNYGYTFGSGTRLTVV.

The chain uses TRBV5-1 and TRBJ2-2, with D perhaps given as TRBD1 or TRBD2 (5 bases each). CDR1 and CDR2 from the germline V gene are SGHRS and YFSETQ. The CDR3 has 15 amino acids. Trimming cost V 4 bases and J 0 bases, with 10 bases left between them. CDR3 in amino acids: CASSPRESNTGELFF. In DNA, the CDR3 is TGCGCCAGCAGCCCCAGGGAGTCGAACACCGGGGAGCTGTTTTTT. Drawing the rest from reference TRBV5-1 and TRBJ2-2, the complete variable domain is KAGVTQTPRYLIKTRGQQVTLSCSPISGHRSVSWYQQTPGQGLQFLFEYFSETQRNKGNFPGRFSGRQFSNSRSEMNVSTLELGDSALYLCASSPRESNTGELFFGEGSRLTVL.

V usage is TRBV4-1 and J usage is TRBJ2-7; possible D gene TRBD2, 6 bases. The ends were cut back, 0 bases at V and 2 bases at J, with 11 bases in the middle. There are 15 residues in the CDR3. Germline values: CDR1 MGHRA, CDR2 YSYEKL. As DNA, the CDR3 is TGCGCCAGCAGCCAAGAAAGCGGGCGCGCCTACGAGCAGTACTTC. Protein: CASSQESGRAYEQYF.

The J gene is TRBJ2-6, the V gene TRBV6-1; 14 bases are a match to TRBD2. The CDR3 length is 19 residues. The junction had 5 bases not matched to a gene; V was cut back by 2 bases and J by 2 bases. The germline V gene encodes CDR1 MNHNS and CDR2 SASEGT. Here the CDR3 DNA reads TGTGCCAGCAGTGAAAGGGGGACTAGCGGGGGAGCTGGGGCCAACGTCCTGACTTTC. Translating gives CASSERGTSGGAGANVLTF.

This clone was picked up a small number of times. The V call is TRBV4-1, the J call TRBJ2-3, with TRBD2 as a possible D gene (5 bases). CDR3 length: 15 amino acids. The germline V gene has CDR1 MGHRA and CDR2 YSYEKL. V was shortened by 0 bases and J by 0 bases, with 7 bases between the two germline ends. The CDR3 nucleotides are TGCGCCAGCAGCCAAGAAGGAGGAAGCACAGATACGCAGTATTTT. It translates to CASSQEGGSTDTQYF.

This clone was counted only a few times. The chain is built from TRBV27 and TRBJ1-2; 7 positions match TRBD1. The CDR3 contains 14 residues. V trimming: 4 bases; J trimming: 4 bases; junction bases outside the gene matches: 6. Germline-derived CDR1 and CDR2 are MNHEY and SMNVEV (reference sequence). CDR3 loop: CASSSGQVSYGYTF. CDR3 coding DNA: TGTGCCAGCAGTTCAGGACAGGTTTCCTATGGCTACACCTTC.

The chain recombines TRBV5-1 with TRBJ2-7; D gene ambiguous. CDR3 length equals 13 residues. V shed 6 bases and J shed 0 bases, with 10 bases lying between them. Germline V CDR1 and CDR2: SGHRS, YFSETQ. The DNA of the CDR3 is TGCGCCAGCACCCTCGGGTTCTCCTACGAGCAGTACTTC. Residues: CASTLGFSYEQYF.